This is a list of T cell receptor beta chains from one sample in a study of early T cells in non-severe SARS-CoV-2 infection. Using its own MiXCR run on the 5' RACE reads, TCRdb lists one record per CDR3 protein. The table includes fewer than 65,000 distinct CDR3 sequences, less than 9.5% detected once. This material consisted of whole blood, taken at baseline. These receptors all come from an adult who was a healthcare worker with PCR-confirmed SARS-CoV-2 infection or an uninfected control (not recorded which). The CDR3 runs from the conserved cysteine through the conserved F or W. The order of the fields is V gene, CDR3 length, clone size, J gene, D gene, CDR3 protein, CDR3 DNA. D genes are given only for firm matches. Not all rows give a size; the values are once, few, many and, for expanded clones, a class.

v_gene: TRBV6-6
len: 14
abundance: -
j_gene: TRBJ1-4
d_gene: TRBD1
CDR3aa: CASTTQGAREKLFF
CDR3nt: TGTGCCAGCACCACCCAGGGGGCGCGTGAAAAACTGTTTTTT

v_gene: TRBV3-1
len: 14
abundance: -
j_gene: TRBJ2-3
d_gene: -
CDR3aa: CASSQDGTTDTQYF
CDR3nt: TGTGCCAGCAGCCAAGATGGAACCACAGATACGCAGTATTTT

v_gene: TRBV12-3/TRBV12-4
len: 16
abundance: many
j_gene: TRBJ2-5
d_gene: -
CDR3aa: CASSPRSGEVGETQYF
CDR3nt: TGTGCCAGCAGTCCTCGGTCAGGGGAGGTGGGCGAGACCCAGTACTTC

v_gene: TRBV10-3
len: 13
abundance: many
j_gene: TRBJ1-1
d_gene: TRBD1
CDR3aa: CAIGPGQGFKVFF
CDR3nt: TGTGCCATCGGCCCGGGACAGGGGTTTAAAGTTTTCTTT

v_gene: TRBV7-9
len: 13
abundance: few
j_gene: TRBJ2-5
d_gene: -
CDR3aa: CASSSDHIKTQYF
CDR3nt: TGTGCCAGCAGCTCGGACCACATAAAGACCCAGTACTTC

v_gene: TRBV30
len: 13
abundance: few
j_gene: TRBJ1-5
d_gene: TRBD1
CDR3aa: CAWTGQGNQPQHF
CDR3nt: TGTGCCTGGACGGGACAGGGGAATCAGCCCCAGCATTTT

v_gene: TRBV7-3
len: 18
abundance: few
j_gene: TRBJ2-2
d_gene: TRBD2
CDR3aa: CASSSRRTSGPNTGELFF
CDR3nt: TGTGCCAGCAGCTCCCGTCGGACTAGCGGGCCCAACACCGGGGAGCTGTTTTTT

v_gene: TRBV7-2
len: 21
abundance: few
j_gene: TRBJ2-3
d_gene: -
CDR3aa: CASSLTWSGGTKQRGTDTQYF
CDR3nt: TGTGCCAGCAGCTTAACTTGGTCAGGGGGGACAAAGCAACGAGGCACAGATACGCAGTATTTT

v_gene: TRBV20-1
len: 15
abundance: many
j_gene: TRBJ2-1
d_gene: -
CDR3aa: CSARELVSSYNEQFF
CDR3nt: TGCAGTGCTAGGGAGTTGGTGAGCTCCTACAATGAGCAGTTCTTC

v_gene: TRBV3-1
len: 15
abundance: many
j_gene: TRBJ1-6
d_gene: -
CDR3aa: CASSQLAEHNSPLHF
CDR3nt: TGTGCCAGCAGCCAATTGGCAGAGCATAATTCACCCCTCCACTTT

v_gene: TRBV11-2
len: 15
abundance: many
j_gene: TRBJ2-5
d_gene: -
CDR3aa: CASSSGLLRAETQYF
CDR3nt: TGTGCCAGCAGCTCTGGACTCCTACGGGCAGAGACCCAGTACTTC

v_gene: TRBV5-8
len: 14
abundance: many
j_gene: TRBJ1-1
d_gene: -
CDR3aa: CATLRDVRGTEAFF
CDR3nt: TGTGCCACCCTTCGGGACGTCCGGGGCACTGAAGCTTTCTTT

v_gene: TRBV29-1
len: 12
abundance: few
j_gene: TRBJ2-5
d_gene: -
CDR3aa: CSVEAFPKTQYF
CDR3nt: TGCAGCGTTGAGGCGTTCCCGAAGACCCAGTACTTC

v_gene: TRBV5-1
len: 15
abundance: -
j_gene: TRBJ1-1
d_gene: TRBD1
CDR3aa: CASSPDRGVNTEAFF
CDR3nt: TGCGCCAGCAGCCCGGACAGGGGCGTGAACACTGAAGCTTTCTTT

v_gene: TRBV28
len: 12
abundance: many
j_gene: TRBJ1-5
d_gene: -
CDR3aa: CASKGSRQPQHF
CDR3nt: TGTGCCAGCAAGGGGTCTCGGCAGCCCCAGCATTTT

v_gene: TRBV6-2/TRBV6-3
len: 17
abundance: -
j_gene: TRBJ1-5
d_gene: TRBD1
CDR3aa: CASSYGTARIGNQPQHF
CDR3nt: TGTGCCAGCAGTTACGGGACAGCCAGAATTGGCAATCAGCCCCAGCATTTT

v_gene: TRBV11-2
len: 15
abundance: -
j_gene: TRBJ2-1
d_gene: -
CDR3aa: CASSDTGGAYNEQFF
CDR3nt: TGTGCCAGCAGTGACACGGGGGGCGCCTACAATGAGCAGTTCTTC

v_gene: TRBV6-6
len: 14
abundance: few
j_gene: TRBJ2-2
d_gene: -
CDR3aa: CASRLLENTGELFF
CDR3nt: TGTGCCAGCAGATTACTAGAGAACACCGGGGAGCTGTTTTTT

v_gene: TRBV2
len: 15
abundance: -
j_gene: TRBJ2-1
d_gene: -
CDR3aa: CASTRGAFFPNEQFF
CDR3nt: TGTGCCAGCACTAGGGGGGCGTTTTTTCCCAATGAGCAGTTCTTC

v_gene: TRBV12-3/TRBV12-4
len: 14
abundance: few
j_gene: TRBJ2-3
d_gene: -
CDR3aa: CASLPRRVPDTQYF
CDR3nt: TGTGCCAGCCTTCCGAGGAGGGTCCCAGATACGCAGTATTTT

v_gene: TRBV20-1
len: 14
abundance: -
j_gene: TRBJ2-7
d_gene: -
CDR3aa: CSAHPRGSTYEQYF
CDR3nt: TGCAGTGCCCACCCCCGTGGCAGTACCTACGAGCAGTACTTC

v_gene: TRBV20-1
len: 12
abundance: -
j_gene: TRBJ2-7
d_gene: -
CDR3aa: CSAVTGNYEQYF
CDR3nt: TGCAGTGCTGTTACAGGGAACTACGAGCAGTACTTC

v_gene: TRBV7-9
len: 17
abundance: -
j_gene: TRBJ2-7
d_gene: TRBD2
CDR3aa: CASSLASGRGLSYEQYF
CDR3nt: TGTGCCAGCAGCTTAGCGTCGGGGAGGGGCCTTTCCTACGAGCAGTACTTC

v_gene: TRBV5-1
len: 14
abundance: few
j_gene: TRBJ1-1
d_gene: -
CDR3aa: CASSTQGVNTEAFF
CDR3nt: TGCGCCAGCAGCACCCAAGGGGTAAACACTGAAGCTTTCTTT

v_gene: TRBV2
len: 14
abundance: -
j_gene: TRBJ1-1
d_gene: TRBD1
CDR3aa: CASSLGQGGTEAFF
CDR3nt: TGTGCCAGCAGTTTGGGACAGGGGGGGACTGAAGCTTTCTTT

v_gene: TRBV7-9
len: 16
abundance: few
j_gene: TRBJ2-5
d_gene: TRBD1
CDR3aa: CASSLARTGIQETQYF
CDR3nt: TGTGCCAGCAGCTTAGCCAGGACAGGGATTCAAGAGACCCAGTACTTC

v_gene: TRBV11-2
len: 13
abundance: many
j_gene: TRBJ2-3
d_gene: -
CDR3aa: CASSGPSTDTQYF
CDR3nt: TGTGCCAGCAGTGGTCCTTCCACAGATACGCAGTATTTT

v_gene: TRBV9
len: 18
abundance: -
j_gene: TRBJ2-5
d_gene: -
CDR3aa: CASSVDLGGPLGGETQYF
CDR3nt: TGTGCCAGCAGCGTAGATTTGGGCGGACCCCTCGGGGGAGAGACCCAGTACTTC

v_gene: TRBV18
len: 15
abundance: -
j_gene: TRBJ2-2
d_gene: -
CDR3aa: CASSPRRQDTGELFF
CDR3nt: TGTGCCAGCTCACCACGGAGACAGGACACCGGGGAGCTGTTTTTT

v_gene: TRBV29-1
len: 17
abundance: many
j_gene: TRBJ2-7
d_gene: TRBD2
CDR3aa: CSVKPGLAGERGYEQYF
CDR3nt: TGCAGCGTTAAACCGGGACTAGCGGGAGAACGAGGCTACGAGCAGTACTTC

v_gene: TRBV30
len: 14
abundance: many
j_gene: TRBJ2-1
d_gene: -
CDR3aa: CAWSNSDVPIEQFF
CDR3nt: TGTGCCTGGAGTAACTCGGACGTCCCAATTGAGCAGTTCTTC

v_gene: TRBV20-1
len: 13
abundance: many
j_gene: TRBJ2-2
d_gene: TRBD1
CDR3aa: CSASRQGTGELFF
CDR3nt: TGCAGTGCTTCTCGACAGGGCACCGGGGAGCTGTTTTTT

v_gene: TRBV19
len: 13
abundance: -
j_gene: TRBJ2-3
d_gene: -
CDR3aa: CASSVGSTDTQYF
CDR3nt: TGTGCCAGTAGCGTCGGTAGCACAGATACGCAGTATTTT

v_gene: TRBV11-2
len: 16
abundance: -
j_gene: TRBJ2-7
d_gene: -
CDR3aa: CASSPRAGADVYEQYF
CDR3nt: TGTGCCAGCAGCCCCCGGGCTGGAGCGGACGTCTACGAGCAGTACTTC

v_gene: TRBV4-2
len: 15
abundance: many
j_gene: TRBJ2-2
d_gene: -
CDR3aa: CASSQEGSGRRRVFF
CDR3nt: TGTGCCAGCAGCCAAGAGGGGAGTGGGCGAAGGAGGGTGTTTTTT

v_gene: TRBV7-2
len: 18
abundance: -
j_gene: TRBJ2-5
d_gene: TRBD2
CDR3aa: CASSPGAQRGPRGGTQYF
CDR3nt: TGTGCCAGCAGCCCCGGCGCCCAGCGGGGCCCCCGGGGCGGTACCCAGTACTTC

v_gene: TRBV4-2
len: 12
abundance: few
j_gene: TRBJ2-7
d_gene: -
CDR3aa: CASSQGLYEQYF
CDR3nt: TGTGCCAGCAGCCAAGGTCTCTACGAGCAGTACTTC

v_gene: TRBV9
len: 15
abundance: few
j_gene: TRBJ2-3
d_gene: -
CDR3aa: CASSVAGTSTDTQYF
CDR3nt: TGTGCCAGCAGCGTAGCGGGAACTAGCACAGATACGCAGTATTTT

v_gene: TRBV7-6
len: 16
abundance: -
j_gene: TRBJ1-6
d_gene: TRBD1
CDR3aa: CASSLTRTGSNSPLHF
CDR3nt: TGTGCCAGCAGCCTAACCCGGACAGGGTCGAATTCACCCCTCCACTTT

v_gene: TRBV12-3/TRBV12-4
len: 16
abundance: -
j_gene: TRBJ2-7
d_gene: TRBD2
CDR3aa: CASSLVHAGTGRVQYF
CDR3nt: TGTGCCAGCAGTTTAGTTCACGCAGGCACCGGGAGGGTGCAGTACTTC

v_gene: TRBV10-3
len: 16
abundance: -
j_gene: TRBJ2-1
d_gene: -
CDR3aa: CAISDYGGALYNEQFF
CDR3nt: TGTGCCATCAGTGACTACGGCGGGGCCTTATACAATGAGCAGTTCTTC

v_gene: TRBV19
len: 15
abundance: -
j_gene: TRBJ2-5
d_gene: TRBD2
CDR3aa: CASSPTWGREETQYF
CDR3nt: TGTGCCAGTAGTCCGACTTGGGGGAGGGAAGAGACCCAGTACTTC

v_gene: TRBV2
len: 14
abundance: few
j_gene: TRBJ2-2
d_gene: -
CDR3aa: CASSVVGNTGELFF
CDR3nt: TGTGCCAGCAGTGTTGTGGGGAACACCGGGGAGCTGTTTTTT

v_gene: TRBV20-1
len: 15
abundance: few
j_gene: TRBJ1-2
d_gene: -
CDR3aa: CSASSGDKVDYGYTF
CDR3nt: TGCAGTGCTAGCTCGGGGGATAAAGTCGACTATGGCTACACCTTC

v_gene: TRBV14
len: 12
abundance: many
j_gene: TRBJ1-6
d_gene: -
CDR3aa: CASSRPGGPLHF
CDR3nt: TGTGCCAGCAGCCGCCCCGGGGGCCCCCTCCACTTT

v_gene: TRBV20-1
len: 12
abundance: few
j_gene: TRBJ1-2
d_gene: -
CDR3aa: CSAAGANYGYTF
CDR3nt: TGCAGTGCAGCGGGGGCTAACTATGGCTACACCTTC

v_gene: TRBV24-1
len: 15
abundance: -
j_gene: TRBJ2-7
d_gene: -
CDR3aa: CATSDLRSGSDEQYF
CDR3nt: TGTGCCACCAGTGATTTGCGATCGGGTAGTGACGAGCAGTACTTC

v_gene: TRBV18
len: 15
abundance: many
j_gene: TRBJ2-7
d_gene: -
CDR3aa: CASSPPSGSSHEQYF
CDR3nt: TGTGCCAGCTCACCACCGTCGGGCAGTTCCCACGAGCAGTACTTC

v_gene: TRBV20-1
len: 14
abundance: many
j_gene: TRBJ1-5
d_gene: -
CDR3aa: CSATTLYSNQPQHF
CDR3nt: TGCAGTGCCACGACCCTCTATAGCAATCAGCCCCAGCATTTT

v_gene: TRBV7-9
len: 15
abundance: -
j_gene: TRBJ2-7
d_gene: -
CDR3aa: CASSPRTGVVNEQYF
CDR3nt: TGTGCCAGCAGCCCTCGCACGGGGGTCGTAAACGAGCAGTACTTC

v_gene: TRBV9
len: 12
abundance: -
j_gene: TRBJ2-2
d_gene: -
CDR3aa: CASSVNTGELFF
CDR3nt: TGTGCCAGCAGCGTAAACACCGGGGAGCTGTTTTTT

v_gene: TRBV29-1
len: 14
abundance: many
j_gene: TRBJ2-5
d_gene: TRBD1
CDR3aa: CSVGTGQRQETQYF
CDR3nt: TGCAGCGTTGGCACGGGACAGCGCCAAGAGACCCAGTACTTC

v_gene: TRBV29-1
len: 14
abundance: few
j_gene: TRBJ2-7
d_gene: -
CDR3aa: CSVEESVYSYEQYF
CDR3nt: TGCAGCGTTGAAGAATCCGTGTACTCCTACGAGCAGTACTTC

v_gene: TRBV2
len: 17
abundance: few
j_gene: TRBJ2-2
d_gene: TRBD1
CDR3aa: CASRRPTDRGRVGELFF
CDR3nt: TGTGCCAGCAGGCGACCGACGGACAGGGGGCGCGTCGGGGAGCTGTTTTTT